The present T cell receptor beta chain was sequenced within a study of T cell responses to AZD1222 COVID-19 vaccine. The CDR3 sequence is 18 residues long. Per germline, CDR1 SGHRS and CDR2 YFSETQ. V lost 4 bases and J 0 bases, leaving 17 bases between the germline ends. Profiled with immunoSEQ multiplex PCR; TCRdb holds only in-frame clones, not every one. The sample shows 150,000 or so clones, nearly 95% of them seen only once. Combined were second doses at about 4 or about 12 weeks. The sequences come from peripheral blood, collected 28 days after the second AZD1222 dose. The origin of this receptor is an adult who received the AZD1222 COVID-19 vaccine. This chain joins TRBV5-1 and TRBJ2-6; D is unclear. The DNA for the CDR3 is TGCGCCAGCAGCCATGGGTTATCGGAAATCTCTGGGGCCAACGTCCTGACTTTC. Protein sequence: CASSHGLSEISGANVLTF.